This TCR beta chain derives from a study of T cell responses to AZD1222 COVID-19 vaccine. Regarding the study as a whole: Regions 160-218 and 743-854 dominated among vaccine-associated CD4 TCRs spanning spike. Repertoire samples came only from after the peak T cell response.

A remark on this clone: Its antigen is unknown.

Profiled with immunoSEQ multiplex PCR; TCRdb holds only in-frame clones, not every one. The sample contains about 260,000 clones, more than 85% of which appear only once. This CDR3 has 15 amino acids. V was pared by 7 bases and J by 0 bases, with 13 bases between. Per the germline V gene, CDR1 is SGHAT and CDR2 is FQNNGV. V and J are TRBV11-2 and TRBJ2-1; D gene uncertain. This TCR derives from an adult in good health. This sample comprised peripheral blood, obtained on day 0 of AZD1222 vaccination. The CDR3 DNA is TGTGCCAGCACCCGGACCTTCGACTCCTACAATGAGCAGTTCTTC. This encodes CASTRTFDSYNEQFF.